This T cell receptor (beta chain) comes out of a study of shared clonotypes between healthy human individuals. Study outcomes and limitations: An expected dependence of interdonor clonotype sharing on sequencing depth was noted.

A remark on this clone: The antigen is unknown. At one of its ends the junction is not consistent with the germline gene, which may arise from a read error.

Per germline, CDR1 SGHRS and CDR2 YFSETQ. CDR3 length: 19 residues. Unsorted samples relied on about 90 million PBMCs, which served as the source of genomic DNA. TCRdb's copy holds only in-frame clones and misses some; the assay was immunoSEQ multiplex PCR. The sample gives roughly 490,000 clones, 76% of which show up once; about an eighth is in the top ten. The V gene is TRBV5-1, the J gene TRBJ1-1; 7 bases align to TRBD1. This clonotype was obtained from a woman in her thirties or forties in good health. Some clones in this sample may be carry-over from other donors' samples. Sequenced input: PBMCs. CDR3: CDSSLDARTGALMNTEAFF. As DNA, the CDR3 is TGCGACAGCAGCTTGGACGCTAGGACAGGTGCTCTCATGAACACTGAAGCTTTCTTT. Combining the CDR3 with reference TRBV5-1 and TRBJ1-1 gives the whole variable domain KAGVTQTPRYLIKTRGQQVTLSCSPISGHRSVSWYQQTPGQGLQFLFEYFSETQRNKGNFPGRFSGRQFSNSRSEMNVSTLELGDSALYLCDSSLDARTGALMNTEAFFGQGTRLTVV.